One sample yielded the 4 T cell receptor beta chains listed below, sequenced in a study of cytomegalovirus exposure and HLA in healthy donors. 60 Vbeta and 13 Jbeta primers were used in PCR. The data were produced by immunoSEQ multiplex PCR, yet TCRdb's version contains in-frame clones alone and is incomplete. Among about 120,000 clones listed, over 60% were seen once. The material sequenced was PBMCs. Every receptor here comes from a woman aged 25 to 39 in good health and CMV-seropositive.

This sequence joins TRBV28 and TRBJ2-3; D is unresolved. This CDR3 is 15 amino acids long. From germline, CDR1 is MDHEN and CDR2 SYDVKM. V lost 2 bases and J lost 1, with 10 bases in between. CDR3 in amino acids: CASSLPLSGTDTQYF. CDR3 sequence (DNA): TGTGCCAGCAGTTTACCCCTCAGTGGCACAGATACGCAGTATTTT.

The DNA for the CDR3 is TGCGCCAGCAGCTTGATGACTACGGTAGAGACCCAGTACTTC. Amino acid sequence: CASSLMTTVETQYF. The V gene is TRBV5-1, the J gene TRBJ2-5; a weak D match, TRBD2 (5 bases). The germline V gene has CDR1 SGHRS and CDR2 YFSETQ. V dropped 1 base and J dropped 4 bases, with 11 bases sitting between them. This CDR3 has 14 amino acids.

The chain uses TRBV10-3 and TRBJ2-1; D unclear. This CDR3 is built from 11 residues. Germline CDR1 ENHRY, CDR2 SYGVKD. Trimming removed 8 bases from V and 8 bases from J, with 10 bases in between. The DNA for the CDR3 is TGTGCCATCCGAGGAAACCATGAGCAGTTCTTC. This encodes CAIRGNHEQFF.

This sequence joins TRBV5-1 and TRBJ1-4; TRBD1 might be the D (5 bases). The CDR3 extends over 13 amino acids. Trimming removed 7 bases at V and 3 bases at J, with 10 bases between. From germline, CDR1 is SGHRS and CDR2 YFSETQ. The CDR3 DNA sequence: TGCGCCAGCTCCAGGGTATCTAATGAAAAACTGTTTTTT. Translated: CASSRVSNEKLFF.